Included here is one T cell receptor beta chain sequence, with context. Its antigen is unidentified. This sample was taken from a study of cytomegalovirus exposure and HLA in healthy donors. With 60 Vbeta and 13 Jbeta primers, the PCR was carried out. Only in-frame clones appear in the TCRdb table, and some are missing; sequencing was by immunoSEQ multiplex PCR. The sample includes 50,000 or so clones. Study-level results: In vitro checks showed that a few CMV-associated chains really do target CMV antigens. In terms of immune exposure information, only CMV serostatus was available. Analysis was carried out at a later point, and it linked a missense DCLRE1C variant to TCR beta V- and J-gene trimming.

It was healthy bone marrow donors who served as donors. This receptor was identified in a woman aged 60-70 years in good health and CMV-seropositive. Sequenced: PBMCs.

CDR3 sequence (DNA): TGTGCCAGCTCACAACGGACTACCACAGATACGCAGTATTTT. It specifies CASSQRTTTDTQYF. This chain uses TRBV18 with TRBJ2-3, with TRBD2 as a possible D gene (6 bases). The CDR3 contains 14 residues. Trimming cost V 4 bases and J 2 bases, with 10 bases left between them. Germline CDR1 and CDR2: KGHSH and LQKENI. The full variable domain, completed using reference TRBV18 and TRBJ2-3, is NAGVMQNPRHLVRRRGQEARLRCSPMKGHSHVYWYRQLPEEGLKFMVYLQKENIIDESGMPKERFSAEFPKEGPSILRIQQVVRGDSAAYFCASSQRTTTDTQYFGPGTRLTVL.